The next 3 T cell receptor beta chains were all read from a single sample in a study of blood T cell repertoires in COVID-19. Repertoires were generated with immunoSEQ multiplex PCR, while TCRdb's copy carries only in-frame clones and drops some. Of about 110,000 clones listed, about 81% were seen once; the top ten hold around 8%. The sample consisted of peripheral blood. All receptors come from a man between 65 and 85 years old with acute or convalescent COVID-19.

The J gene is TRBJ2-2, the V gene TRBV3-1 (or the pseudogene TRBV3-2); D may be TRBD2 (7 bases). The CDR3 consists of 13 residues. Germline V lookup: CDR1 LGHDT, CDR2 YNNKEL (reference sequence). V lost 4 bases and J lost 9, with 12 bases in between. CDR3 DNA: TGTGCCAGCAGCCCGGGGGGCCTGAGGGAGCTGTTTTTT. This codes for CASSPGGLRELFF.

The rearrangement links TRBV7-3 to TRBJ2-2; D unresolved. CDR1 is SGHTA, CDR2 FQGTGA, per germline. The V end lost 1 base, the J end lost 4 bases, and 7 bases lay between the germline ends. This CDR3 region has 14 residues. The CDR3 DNA reads TGTGCCAGCAGCTTAATGGCAAGCACCGGGGAGCTGTTTTTT. Its translation is CASSLMASTGELFF.

The chain employs TRBV19 and TRBJ2-1; 14 bases agree with TRBD2. The V gene end was trimmed by 3 bases and the J gene end by 8 bases; junction bases not matched to a gene: 18. Germline V gene sequence: CDR1 LNHDA, CDR2 SQIVND (reference sequence). The CDR3 is 20 amino acids. The chain's CDR3 is CASSIRFSGLAGDLGHEQFF. CDR3 nucleotide sequence: TGTGCCAGTAGTATTCGGTTTTCGGGACTAGCGGGAGATTTAGGCCATGAGCAGTTCTTC.